Below are 30 T cell receptor beta chains sequenced from a single sample in a study of tumor T cells in aggressive B-cell lymphoma. Sequencing was performed with immunoSEQ multiplex PCR; in TCRdb, only in-frame clones are kept and a portion is missing. The sample has 8,500 to 14,000 clones; approximately 89% are singletons. The sequenced sample was tumor tissue. Every receptor here comes from an adult with diffuse large B cell lymphoma.

The chain carries TRBV7-9 and TRBJ2-1; TRBD2 agrees at 11 bases. V trimming: 6 bases; J trimming: 8 bases; junction bases outside the gene matches: 15. Germline assignment: CDR1 SEHNR and CDR2 FQNEAQ (reference sequence). The CDR3 totals 17 residues. In nucleotides, the CDR3 is TGTGCCAGCAGGCAAACCGGGACTAGCGGCTCCCGGGATGAGCAGTTCTTC. It is translated as CASRQTGTSGSRDEQFF.

This chain joins TRBV29-1 and TRBJ2-7; 9 bases agree with TRBD2. The CDR3 covers 12 residues. The germline V gene has CDR1 SQVTM and CDR2 ANQGSEA. J gave up 4 bases and V 5 bases, and 3 bases lay outside the gene matches. The CDR3 DNA follows: TGCAGCGTTTCAACTAGCGGGTACGAGCAGTACTTC. Translating gives CSVSTSGYEQYF.

This chain links TRBV10-2 with TRBJ1-5; 7 nucleotides agree with TRBD1. The germline V gene has CDR1 WSHSY and CDR2 SAAADI. This CDR3 region has 15 residues. Germline trimming cut 6 bases from V and 2 bases from J; bases unmatched to any gene: 7. The CDR3 loop is CASSPTGVGNQPQHF. The DNA of the CDR3 is TGCGCCAGCAGCCCAACAGGGGTTGGCAATCAGCCCCAGCATTTT.

The chain has TRBV7-2 and TRBJ2-7; TRBD2 aligns across 7 bases. CDR3 size: 14 residues. The germline CDR1 and CDR2 sequences are SGHTA and FQGNSA. V gave up 5 bases and J gave up 5 bases; unmatched junction bases: 9. CDR3 bases: TGTACCAGCAGCCCCCTGGGCGGGAGAGACGAGCAGTACTTC. The encoded protein is CTSSPLGGRDEQYF.

This rearrangement joins TRBV28 to TRBJ2-7, with D unresolved. Germline V gene sequence: CDR1 MDHEN, CDR2 SYDVKM. This CDR3 region has 13 residues. The V end lost 0 bases, the J end lost 1 base, and 4 bases lay between the germline ends. The CDR3 nucleotides read TGTGCCAGCAGTTTATGGGCTTCCTACGAGCAGTACTTC. It codes for CASSLWASYEQYF.

On this clone: The junction differs from germline at one of its ends, possibly a read error. CDR3 nucleotide sequence: TGTGCCAGCAGCGGCACGGGGGGCAGGGGTTTGAAGACTGAAGCTTTCTTT. Residues: CASSGTGGRGLKTEAFF. The V call is TRBV28, the J call TRBJ1-1; a weak D match, TRBD1 (6 bases). Germline CDR1 reads MDHEN; CDR2 reads SYDVKM. This CDR3 region has 17 residues.

The J gene is TRBJ1-1, the V gene TRBV28, with 9 bases fitting TRBD1. The germline V gene has CDR1 MDHEN and CDR2 SYDVKM. With V trimmed by 5 bases and J by 0 bases, 7 bases remained unmatched. CDR3 length equals 16 residues. The CDR3 loop is CASSQPGQGLNTEAFF. CDR3 coding DNA: TGTGCCAGCAGTCAGCCGGGACAGGGATTGAACACTGAAGCTTTCTTT.

The rearrangement links TRBV28 to TRBJ2-3, with 8 bases matching TRBD1. There are 19 residues in the CDR3. Trimming took 3 bases from V and 4 from J; bases not matched to a gene: 18. Germline V gene data show CDR1 as MDHEN and CDR2 as SYDVKM. In DNA form, the CDR3 reads TGTGCCAGCAGTTTGACCCACCGGTTCGCAGGGGGCATGGCAGATACGCAGTATTTT. Amino acids: CASSLTHRFAGGMADTQYF.

The genes are TRBV5-6 and TRBJ2-5, with D maybe TRBD1 (5 bases). In germline, CDR1 is SGHDT, CDR2 YYEEEE. The CDR3 runs 13 residues. With 3 bases removed from V and 4 bases from J, the gap between germline ends came to 10 bases. For the CDR3, the DNA is TGTGCCAGCAGCTCAGGGCTGGGAGAGACCCAGTACTTC. Protein sequence: CASSSGLGETQYF.

The gene calls are TRBV2 and TRBJ2-7; TRBD2 is a possible D gene (6 bases). Germline CDR1 is SNHLY and CDR2 is FYNNEI. The CDR3 is 13 amino acids. Trimming stripped 7 bases from V and 5 bases from J, with 15 bases between. Written as DNA, the CDR3 is TGTGCCAGCACGACTAGTGGTTTCGACGAGCAGTACTTC. Protein product: CASTTSGFDEQYF. Drawing the rest from reference TRBV2 and TRBJ2-7, the complete variable domain is EPEVTQTPSHQVTQMGQEVILRCVPISNHLYFYWYRQILGQKVEFLVSFYNNEISEKSEIFDDQFSVERPDGSNFTLKIRSTKLEDSAMYFCASTTSGFDEQYFGPGTRLTVT.

The chain is built from TRBV28 and TRBJ1-5, with 7 bases matching TRBD1. The V gene end was trimmed by 6 bases and the J gene end by 0 bases; junction bases not matched to a gene: 11. Germline CDR1 reads MDHEN; CDR2 reads SYDVKM. The CDR3 runs 17 residues. CDR3 in amino acids: CASSWGQTFYSNQPQHF. In nucleotides, the CDR3 is TGTGCCAGCAGCTGGGGACAGACTTTTTATAGCAATCAGCCCCAGCATTTT. The whole variable domain, remainder taken from reference TRBV28 and TRBJ1-5, is DVKVTQSSRYLVKRTGEKVFLECVQDMDHENMFWYRQDPGLGLRLIYFSYDVKMKEKGDIPEGYSVSREKKERFSLILESASTNQTSMYLCASSWGQTFYSNQPQHFGDGTRLSIL.

V gene TRBV9 combines with J gene TRBJ2-7, with D maybe TRBD1 (5 bases). The CDR3 runs 14 residues. Germline CDR1 SGDLS, CDR2 YYNGEE. Trimming removed 4 bases at V and 2 bases at J, with 13 bases between. DNA for the CDR3: TGTGCCAGCAGCCCAAGGGTGACAGCCTACGAGCAGTACTTC. Its translation is CASSPRVTAYEQYF. Drawing the rest from reference TRBV9 and TRBJ2-7, the complete variable domain is DSGVTQTPKHLITATGQRVTLRCSPRSGDLSVYWYQQSLDQGLQFLIQYYNGEERAKGNILERFSAQQFPDLHSELNLSSLELGDSALYFCASSPRVTAYEQYFGPGTRLTVT.

The CDR3 bases are TGTGCCACCACCGGTGCGGGGGCCGAGGGTGAAAAACTGTTTTTT. Amino acid sequence: CATTGAGAEGEKLFF. J is TRBJ1-4 and V is TRBV15; D perhaps matches TRBD1 (6 bases). The CDR3 has 15 amino acids. Germline-derived CDR1 and CDR2 are LNHNV and YYDKDF (reference sequence). Trimming removed 7 bases at V and 7 bases at J, with 19 bases between. The full variable domain, in which reference TRBV15 and TRBJ1-4 provide the parts outside the CDR3, is DAMVIQNPRYQVTQFGKPVTLSCSQTLNHNVMYWYQQKSSQAPKLLFHYYDKDFNNEADTPDNFQSRRPNTSFCFLDIRSPGLGDTAMYLCATTGAGAEGEKLFFGSGTQLSVL.

V gene TRBV11-2 combines with J gene TRBJ2-1, with D possibly matching TRBD1 (5 bases). Per germline, CDR1 SGHAT and CDR2 FQNNGV. V dropped 3 bases and J dropped 2 bases, with 11 bases sitting between them. This CDR3 comprises 15 residues. DNA of the CDR3: TGTGCCAGCAGCTTTGACAGCTCTCCCTACAATGAGCAGTTCTTC. Translated, it gives CASSFDSSPYNEQFF.

This clone was recorded once. This chain connects TRBV28 to TRBJ1-3; D is unresolved. Trimming shortened V by 6 bases and J by 4 bases, and 13 bases separated the two germline ends. CDR3 length: 14 residues. The germline V gene has CDR1 MDHEN and CDR2 SYDVKM. Here the CDR3 DNA reads TGTGCCAGCAGCAATCTCAGGTCAGGAAACACCATATATTTT. Its protein is CASSNLRSGNTIYF.

The chain is built from TRBV18 and TRBJ2-5, with a tentative D call TRBD1 (6 bases). Germline V gene sequence: CDR1 KGHSH, CDR2 LQKENI. The V end lost 1 base, the J end lost 1 base, and 7 bases lay between the germline ends. The CDR3 is made up of 14 amino acids. CDR3 nucleotide sequence: TGTGCCAGCTCACCACTGGGGGCCCAAGAGACCCAGTACTTC. The encoded protein is CASSPLGAQETQYF.

The DNA of the CDR3 is TGTGCCGCAACAACCACTAGCGGGGTAAACACCGGGGAGCTGTTTTTT. This codes for CAATTTSGVNTGELFF. The rearrangement links TRBV10-3 to TRBJ2-2, with TRBD2 matching over 10 bases. Germline values: CDR1 ENHRY, CDR2 SYGVKD. Losses at the gene ends were 11 bases for V and 2 bases for J; bases not matched to a gene: 11. The CDR3 is made up of 16 amino acids.

The rearrangement links TRBV15 to TRBJ2-1; tentative D call: TRBD1 (7 bases). Germline loops: CDR1 LNHNV, CDR2 YYDKDF (reference sequence). Trimming stripped 3 bases from V and 4 bases from J, with 10 bases between. This CDR3 spans 14 amino acids. CDR3 nucleotide sequence: TGTGCCACCAGCAGGGGGGGACAGTACAATGAGCAGTTCTTC. This sequence encodes CATSRGGQYNEQFF. The full variable domain, with the rest looked up from reference TRBV15 and TRBJ2-1, is DAMVIQNPRYQVTQFGKPVTLSCSQTLNHNVMYWYQQKSSQAPKLLFHYYDKDFNNEADTPDNFQSRRPNTSFCFLDIRSPGLGDTAMYLCATSRGGQYNEQFFGPGTRLTVL.

This chain links TRBV18 with TRBJ2-7, with 8 bases matching TRBD2. Trimming took 3 bases from V and 6 from J; bases not matched to a gene: 7. Germline V gives CDR1 KGHSH, CDR2 LQKENI. This CDR3 has 14 residues. The CDR3 region is CASSPGTRVVEQYF. The DNA for the CDR3 is TGTGCCAGCTCACCCGGGACTAGAGTCGTCGAGCAGTACTTC.

The rearrangement joins TRBV28 to TRBJ1-2; no reliable D call. The CDR3 is 14 residues long. Germline V gives CDR1 MDHEN, CDR2 SYDVKM. V lost 6 bases and J 0 bases, leaving 11 bases between the germline ends. CDR3 sequence reads: CASRSTGTNYGYTF. The CDR3 nucleotides read TGTGCCAGCAGGTCAACCGGGACTAACTATGGCTACACCTTC.

The chain uses TRBV6-5 and TRBJ1-6; D is uncertain. The CDR3 is made up of 14 amino acids. Germline-derived CDR1 and CDR2 are MNHEY and SVGAGI. V was cut by 9 bases and J by 1 base, with 10 bases left in between. As DNA, the CDR3 is TGTGCCAGTAGAGAGGGATCCTATAATTCACCCCTCCACTTT. It specifies CASREGSYNSPLHF.

This chain links TRBV7-8 with TRBJ2-3, with 10 bases aligning to TRBD2. CDR1 is SGHVS, CDR2 FQNEAQ, per germline. This CDR3 spans 15 amino acids. With V trimmed by 8 bases and J by 5 bases, 10 bases remained unmatched. The CDR3 protein is CASQGLASLEDTQYF. CDR3 nucleotide sequence: TGTGCCAGCCAGGGACTAGCGAGTCTAGAAGATACGCAGTATTTT.

The CDR3 sequence: CASRLTRSTDTQYF. CDR3 sequence (DNA): TGTGCCAGCAGGTTGACACGTAGCACAGATACGCAGTATTTT. The chain combines TRBV6-1 with TRBJ2-3; D uncertain. The CDR3 runs to 14 residues. From germline, CDR1 is MNHNS and CDR2 SASEGT. V was clipped by 6 bases and J by 0 bases, with 10 bases between them.

The gene calls are TRBV14 and TRBJ1-4, with D perhaps matching TRBD1 (5 bases). The V end was cut by 3 bases, the J end by 4 bases, with 12 bases between. CDR1 is SGHDN, CDR2 FVKESK, per germline. This CDR3 comprises 15 residues. CDR3 in amino acids: CASSHDGGDNEKLFF. CDR3 in DNA: TGTGCCAGCAGCCACGACGGGGGGGATAATGAAAAACTGTTTTTT.

This clone was seen more than once but under ten times. V gene TRBV5-1 combines with J gene TRBJ1-1, with 11 bases aligning to TRBD1. With 7 bases clipped from V and 3 bases from J, the junction kept 8 bases outside the gene matches. The CDR3 extends over 15 amino acids. Germline CDR1 is SGHRS and CDR2 is YFSETQ. The CDR3 region is CASAGWGQGDTEAFF. CDR3 nucleotides: TGCGCCAGCGCCGGTTGGGGACAGGGGGACACTGAAGCTTTCTTT.

The chain is built from TRBV2 and TRBJ2-7; 9 positions match TRBD1. V was pared by 6 bases and J by 4 bases, with 1 base of the junction left unmatched. The CDR3 contains 12 residues. Germline CDR1 is SNHLY and CDR2 is FYNNEI. CDR3 residues: CASRGTGYEQYF. In DNA form, the CDR3 reads TGTGCCAGCAGGGGGACAGGGTACGAGCAGTACTTC.

The DNA of the CDR3 is TGTGCCAGCACTTTGACAGGGCGGACCTATGGCTACACCTTC. It yields the protein CASTLTGRTYGYTF. The chain carries TRBV28 and TRBJ1-2; 7 bases agree with TRBD1. The length of the CDR3 is 14 residues. Trimming at V came to 7 bases and at J to 4 bases, leaving 9 bases not matched to a gene. The germline V gene encodes CDR1 MDHEN and CDR2 SYDVKM.

The gene calls are TRBV12-5 and TRBJ2-5; a weak D match, TRBD2 (7 bases). The germline V gene encodes CDR1 LGHNT and CDR2 FRNRAP. CDR3 size: 15 residues. The V end was cut by 1 base, the J end by 2 bases, with 11 bases between. The CDR3 reads CASGLAGGFQETQYF. DNA of the CDR3: TGTGCTAGTGGTTTGGCGGGGGGCTTTCAAGAGACCCAGTACTTC.

CDR3 nucleotides: TGTGCCATCAAAAACAGCGGGGGCGATGAGCAGTTCTTC. This encodes CAIKNSGGDEQFF. The chain recombines TRBV10-3 with TRBJ2-1, with TRBD2 identical over 8 bases. J lost 8 bases, V lost 7 bases, and 7 bases had no gene match. This CDR3 contains 13 residues. Per germline, CDR1 ENHRY and CDR2 SYGVKD.

Regarding this clone: This same CDR3 is encoded by further DNA sequences in the sample. The CDR3: CASSTEGHSTDTQYF. The CDR3 DNA reads TGTGCCAGCAGCACCGAGGGCCATTCTACAGATACGCAGTATTTT. The chain carries TRBV21-1 and TRBJ2-3; the DNA was not compared with TRBD2, the D call given in the table. TRBV21-1 is a listed pseudogene. This CDR3 is built from 15 residues.